The clone carrying this T cell receptor beta chain has a count of ten or more. These data belong to a study of breast tumors, draining lymph nodes, adjacent tissues. The lymph nodes were axillary draining lymph nodes from breast cancer patients. Germline assignment: CDR1 WNHNN and CDR2 SYGVQD (reference sequence). The CDR3 consists of 15 residues. Trimming took off 0 bases at V and 2 bases at J, with 7 bases between the two ends. TCRdb ran MiXCR on the multiplex PCR reads and lists one entry per CDR3 protein. The data show fewer than 90,000 distinct CDR3 sequences, roughly 29% seen once. Sequencing input: axillary lymph node tissue. The sequence derives from a female donor with breast cancer. Some clones in this sample may be carry-over from other donors' samples. The chain couples TRBV10-1 to TRBJ1-4; D is undetermined. In nucleotides, the CDR3 is TGCGCCAGCAGTGAGTCCCTACAGACTAATGAAAAACTGTTTTTT. Its translation: CASSESLQTNEKLFF.